This T cell receptor beta chain stems from a study of T cells in tuberculosis. The wider study: This South African cohort compared adolescents with or without latent tuberculosis against adults with active tuberculosis. Points from the study as a whole: GMM-specific TCRs were nearer to active tuberculosis alpha repertoires, suggesting expansion.

Details on this clone: Its target is not known.

Using immunoSEQ multiplex PCR, the repertoire was profiled, and TCRdb retains in-frame clones only, with some absent. The sample includes about 34,000 clones, 93% seen only once; the top ten take about 10%. The time point was: new active TB diagnosis, blood taken before or within 7 days of starting treatment. This CDR3 has 15 amino acids. The ends were cut back, 4 bases at V and 5 bases at J, with 18 bases in the middle. CDR1 and CDR2 from the germline V gene are SGDLS and YYNGEE. This specimen was PBMCs, taken at tuberculosis diagnosis. This chain joins TRBV9 and TRBJ1-1; D gene unclear. The clonotype was recovered from an adult with tuberculosis. The CDR3 is CASSPYLLEGTEAFF. The CDR3 region has the DNA TGTGCCAGCAGCCCCTATCTTTTGGAGGGAACTGAAGCTTTCTTT.